One sample yielded the 24 T cell receptor beta chains listed below, sequenced in a study of T cells expressing NK-cell markers. One entry per CDR3 protein, without DNA, is what TCRdb gives after re-calling the 5' RACE reads. The sample has 350,000 to 450,000 distinct CDR3 sequences. Sequences were obtained from blood T cells: a sorted CD56 or NKG2C T cell subset, CD4+ or CD8+ T cells, or bulk PBMC T cells (not recorded which). The receptors stem from a man aged 18 to 70 in good health.

The V call is TRBV6-6, the J call TRBJ2-5. The CDR3 has 13 residues. From germline, CDR1 is MNHNY and CDR2 SVGAGI (reference sequence). The CDR3 reads CASSPALQGTQYF.

V gene TRBV5-1 combines with J gene TRBJ2-3; lacking DNA, the TRBD1 call made by TCRdb goes unchecked. Germline V gives CDR1 SGHRS, CDR2 YFSETQ. The length of the CDR3 is 19 residues. The CDR3 spells CASSLEWTGASSGTDTQYF.

The rearrangement joins TRBV7-9 to TRBJ1-1; TCRdb lists TRBD1, though no DNA is available to test this call. The CDR3 runs to 14 residues. CDR1 and CDR2 from the germline V gene are SEHNR and FQNEAQ (reference sequence). CDR3 residues: CASSDRGMNTEAFF.

The chain employs TRBV7-2 and TRBJ2-7. The CDR3 spans 11 residues. In germline, CDR1 is SGHTA, CDR2 FQGNSA. CDR3 loop: CASSRGWEQYF.

The chain recombines TRBV20-1 with TRBJ2-7; the D call from TCRdb, TRBD1, cannot be confirmed without DNA. Looked up from germline, CDR1 is DFQATT and CDR2 is SNEGSKA (reference sequence). CDR3 length: 14 residues. The CDR3 reads CSARERDRQWEQYF.

CDR3 protein: CAIRPTGTSGTIYF. The gene calls are TRBV10-3 and TRBJ1-3. The CDR3 totals 14 residues. The germline CDR1 and CDR2 sequences are ENHRY and SYGVKD.

The chain joins TRBV9 to TRBJ2-2; checking the TCRdb D call of TRBD2 is not possible without DNA. This CDR3 spans 14 amino acids. Germline values: CDR1 SGDLS, CDR2 YYNGEE. CDR3 in amino acids: CASIGTANTGELFF.

The chain couples TRBV9 to TRBJ2-1; TCRdb's D gene call, TRBD1, goes unchecked for lack of DNA. The CDR3 is 14 residues long. CDR1 is SGDLS and CDR2 is YYNGEE in the germline V gene. CDR3 region: CASRGAGSYNEQFF.

The J gene is TRBJ1-6, the V gene TRBV5-1. Germline CDR1 SGHRS, CDR2 YFSETQ. The CDR3 contains 12 residues. CDR3 sequence: CASSLTNSPLHF.

The V gene is TRBV20-1, the J gene TRBJ1-2; TCRdb picks TRBD1, but there is no DNA to check that call. The CDR3 length is 12 residues. Germline V gene lookup returns CDR1 DFQATT and CDR2 SNEGSKA (reference sequence). CDR3 loop: CSATGQGYGYTF.

This chain uses TRBV12-3 or TRBV12-4 with TRBJ1-4; lacking DNA, the TRBD1 call made by TCRdb goes unchecked. CDR3 size: 14 residues. The CDR3 sequence is CASSMDSSHEKLFF.

The chain recombines TRBV7-9 with TRBJ1-4; the D call from TCRdb, TRBD1, cannot be confirmed without DNA. There are 14 residues in the CDR3. Germline V gene lookup returns CDR1 SEHNR and CDR2 FQNEAQ (reference sequence). CDR3 sequence reads: CASSLQGIGEKLFF.

V is TRBV7-9 and J is TRBJ1-4. Per germline, CDR1 SEHNR and CDR2 FQNEAQ (reference sequence). This CDR3 has 13 amino acids. The chain's CDR3 is CASRGMTNEKLFF. The full variable domain, its missing parts supplied by reference TRBV7-9 and TRBJ1-4, is DTGVSQNPRHKITKRGQNVTFRCDPISEHNRLYWYRQTLGQGPEFLTYFQNEAQLEKSRLLSDRFSAERPKGSFSTLEIQRTEQGDSAMYLCASRGMTNEKLFFGSGTQLSVL.

The chain links TRBV20-1 to TRBJ1-2; the D call from TCRdb, TRBD1, cannot be confirmed without DNA. The CDR3 spans 14 residues. Germline assignment: CDR1 DFQATT and CDR2 SNEGSKA (reference sequence). The CDR3 sequence: CSAPYTGGAGGYTF.

This chain uses TRBV18 with TRBJ2-4. Germline CDR1 and CDR2: KGHSH and LQKENI. This CDR3 has 13 residues. The chain's CDR3 is CASSSLERNIQYF.

The chain has TRBV5-5 and TRBJ2-7; the D gene TCRdb calls, TRBD1, cannot be checked with no DNA. CDR1 and CDR2 from the germline V gene are SGHKS and YYEKEE (reference sequence). The CDR3 has 15 residues. The CDR3 region is CASSVEGQGFYEQYF. The variable domain in full, completed from reference TRBV5-5 and TRBJ2-7, reads DAGVTQSPTHLIKTRGQQVTLRCSPISGHKSVSWYQQVLGQGPQFIFQYYEKEERGRGNFPDRFSARQFPNYSSELNVNALLLGDSALYLCASSVEGQGFYEQYFGPGTRLTVT.

The V gene is TRBV29-1, the J gene TRBJ2-7. The CDR3 totals 13 residues. Germline V gene data show CDR1 as SQVTM and CDR2 as ANQGSEA. The CDR3 sequence is CSVEDVSSYEQYF.

This chain links TRBV6-2 or TRBV6-3 with TRBJ2-5; the TCRdb call, TRBD2, lacks DNA for checking. CDR3 size: 14 residues. Germline V CDR1 and CDR2: MNHEY, SVGEGT. The CDR3 protein is CASKQRGYQETQYF.

This chain connects TRBV5-4 to TRBJ2-1; the D gene TCRdb calls, TRBD1, cannot be checked with no DNA. The CDR3 has 15 amino acids. Germline assignment: CDR1 SGHNT and CDR2 YYREEE (reference sequence). The CDR3 loop is CASSPQNRAVNEQFF.

This sequence joins TRBV28 and TRBJ2-3; TCRdb reports TRBD1, a call that lacks DNA to check it against. The CDR3 spans 16 residues. Germline V CDR1 and CDR2: MDHEN, SYDVKM. CDR3 in amino acids: CASSLGGGGGTDTQYF.

The chain links TRBV28 to TRBJ2-5; the TCRdb D gene call, TRBD2, has no DNA to confirm it. The CDR3 extends over 19 amino acids. Germline V gives CDR1 MDHEN, CDR2 SYDVKM. The CDR3 protein is CASSLFRLAVAGDQETQYF. Complete variable domain (other parts from reference TRBV28 and TRBJ2-5): DVKVTQSSRYLVKRTGEKVFLECVQDMDHENMFWYRQDPGLGLRLIYFSYDVKMKEKGDIPEGYSVSREKKERFSLILESASTNQTSMYLCASSLFRLAVAGDQETQYFGPGTRLLVL.

The rearrangement joins TRBV5-1 to TRBJ1-1; without DNA, the TCRdb call of TRBD1 cannot be checked. The CDR3 extends over 15 amino acids. CDR1 and CDR2 from the germline V gene are SGHRS and YFSETQ. The CDR3 loop is CASSSGDRSLRSAFF.

The chain recombines TRBV20-1 with TRBJ2-5; the D call from TCRdb, TRBD1, cannot be confirmed without DNA. CDR1 is DFQATT and CDR2 is SNEGSKA in the germline V gene (reference sequence). The CDR3 runs 13 residues. Here the CDR3 reads CSAWRQGGETQYF.

The chain uses TRBV12-3 or TRBV12-4 and TRBJ1-3. The CDR3 extends over 16 amino acids. The CDR3 reads CASSFRRADSGNTIYF.